This TCR beta chain was found in a study of Ad26.COV2.S vaccination and SARS-CoV-2 variants. Looking at the study overall: The authors gave Ad26.COV2.S intramuscularly, either once or twice 56 days apart. Study conclusions and caveats: Vaccinees and placebo recipients showed similar non-spike TCR breadth.

Notes on this clone: Its antigen is not known.

Treatment indicated: 15 to 20 received Ad26.COV2.S at low or high dose, single or two shots; roughly five received placebo; per-sample allocation not given. On day 63 after the first injection, vaccine and placebo recipients gave samples. The germline V and J ends were trimmed by 0 bases and 0 bases, with 8 bases remaining between them. This CDR3 comprises 16 residues. Per the germline V gene, CDR1 is KGHSH and CDR2 is LQKENI. Some clones are missing from TCRdb's copy, which holds only in-frame ones; the method was immunoSEQ multiplex PCR. In the table there are fewer than 400,000 clones, roughly nine tenths of which are singletons.

The source was peripheral blood, collected in a trial of Ad26.COV2.S vaccine versus placebo. The V call is TRBV18, the J call TRBJ1-4; D is uncertain. The TCR comes from a person aged 18-60 years who received the Ad26.COV2.S COVID-19 vaccine or a placebo. The CDR3 DNA follows: TGTGCCAGCTCACCACCTAGAGGTGCAACTAATGAAAAACTGTTTTTT. It translates to CASSPPRGATNEKLFF. Looking up the rest from reference TRBV18 and TRBJ1-4 gives the full variable domain: NAGVMQNPRHLVRRRGQEARLRCSPMKGHSHVYWYRQLPEEGLKFMVYLQKENIIDESGMPKERFSAEFPKEGPSILRIQQVVRGDSAAYFCASSPPRGATNEKLFFGSGTQLSVL.